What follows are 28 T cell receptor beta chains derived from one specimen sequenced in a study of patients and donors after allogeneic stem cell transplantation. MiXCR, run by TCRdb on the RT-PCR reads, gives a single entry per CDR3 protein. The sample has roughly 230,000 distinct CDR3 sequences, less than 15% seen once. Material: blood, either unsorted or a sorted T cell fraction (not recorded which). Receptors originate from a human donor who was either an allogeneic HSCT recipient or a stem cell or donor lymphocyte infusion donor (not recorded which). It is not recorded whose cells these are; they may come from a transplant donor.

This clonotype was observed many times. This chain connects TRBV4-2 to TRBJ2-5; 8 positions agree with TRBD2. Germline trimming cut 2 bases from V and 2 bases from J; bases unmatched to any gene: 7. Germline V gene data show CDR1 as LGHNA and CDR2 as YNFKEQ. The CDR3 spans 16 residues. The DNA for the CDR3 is TGTGCCAGCAGCCAAAAAGCGGGAGTGGGACAAGAGACCCAGTACTTC. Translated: CASSQKAGVGQETQYF.

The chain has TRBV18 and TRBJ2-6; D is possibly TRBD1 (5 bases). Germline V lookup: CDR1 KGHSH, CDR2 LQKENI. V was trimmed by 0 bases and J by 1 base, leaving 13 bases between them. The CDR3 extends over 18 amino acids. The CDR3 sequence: CASSPPSQGVSGANVLTF. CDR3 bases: TGTGCCAGCTCACCACCGTCCCAGGGTGTATCTGGGGCCAACGTCCTGACTTTC.

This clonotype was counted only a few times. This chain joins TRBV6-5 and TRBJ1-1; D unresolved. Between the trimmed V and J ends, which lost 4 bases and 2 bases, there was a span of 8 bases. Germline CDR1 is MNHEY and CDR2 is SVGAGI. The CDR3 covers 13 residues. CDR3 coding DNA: TGTGCCAGCAGTTCGTACGTTAACACTGAAGCTTTCTTT. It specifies CASSSYVNTEAFF.

The CDR3 here is CASSLLAGRGYTF. CDR3 nucleotide sequence: TGTGCCAGCAGCCTCCTTGCAGGGCGAGGCTACACCTTC. The J gene is TRBJ1-2, the V gene TRBV7-2; the D gene is possibly TRBD1 (5 bases). CDR1 is SGHTA, CDR2 FQGNSA, per germline. The length of the CDR3 is 13 residues. Trimming took 5 bases from V and 8 from J, leaving 15 bases between them.

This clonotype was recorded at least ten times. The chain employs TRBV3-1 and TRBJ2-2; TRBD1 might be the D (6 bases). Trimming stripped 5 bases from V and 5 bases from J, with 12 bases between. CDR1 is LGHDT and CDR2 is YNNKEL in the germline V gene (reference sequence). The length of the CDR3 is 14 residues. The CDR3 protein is CASSKGTMTGELFF. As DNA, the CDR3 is TGTGCCAGCAGCAAAGGGACAATGACCGGGGAGCTGTTTTTT.

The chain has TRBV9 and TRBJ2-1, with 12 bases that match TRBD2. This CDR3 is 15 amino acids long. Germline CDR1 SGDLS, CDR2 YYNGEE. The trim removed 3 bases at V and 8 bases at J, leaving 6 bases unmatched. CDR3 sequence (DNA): TGTGCCAGCAGCGCCACTAGCGGGAGGTATGATGAGCAGTTCTTC. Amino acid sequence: CASSATSGRYDEQFF. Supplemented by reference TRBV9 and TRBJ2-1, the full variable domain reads DSGVTQTPKHLITATGQRVTLRCSPRSGDLSVYWYQQSLDQGLQFLIQYYNGEERAKGNILERFSAQQFPDLHSELNLSSLELGDSALYFCASSATSGRYDEQFFGPGTRLTVL.

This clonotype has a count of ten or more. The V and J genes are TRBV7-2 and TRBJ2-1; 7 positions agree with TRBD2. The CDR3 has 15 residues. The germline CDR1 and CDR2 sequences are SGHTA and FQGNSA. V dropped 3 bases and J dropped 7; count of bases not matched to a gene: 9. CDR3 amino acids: CASSFLSGVQNEQFF. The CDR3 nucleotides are TGTGCCAGCAGCTTCCTAAGCGGGGTACAGAATGAGCAGTTCTTC.

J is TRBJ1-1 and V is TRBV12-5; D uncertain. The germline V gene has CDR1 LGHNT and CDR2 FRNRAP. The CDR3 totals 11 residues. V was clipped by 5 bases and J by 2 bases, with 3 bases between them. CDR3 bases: TGTGCTAGTGGTCCTAACACTGAAGCTTTCTTT. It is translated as CASGPNTEAFF.

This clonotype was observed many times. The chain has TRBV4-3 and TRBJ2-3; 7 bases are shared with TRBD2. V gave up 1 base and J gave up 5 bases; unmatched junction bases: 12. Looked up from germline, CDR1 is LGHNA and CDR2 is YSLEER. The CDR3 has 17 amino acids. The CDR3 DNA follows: TGCGCCAGCAGCCAAGGGTTAAGCGGGGCCACGGGAGATACGCAGTATTTT. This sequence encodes CASSQGLSGATGDTQYF.

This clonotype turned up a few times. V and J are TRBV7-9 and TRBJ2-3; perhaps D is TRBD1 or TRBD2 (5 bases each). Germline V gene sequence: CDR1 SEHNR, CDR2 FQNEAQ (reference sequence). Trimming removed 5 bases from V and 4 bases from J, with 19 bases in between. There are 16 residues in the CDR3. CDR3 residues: CASSGGPGTWADTQYF. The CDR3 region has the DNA TGTGCCAGCAGCGGGGGTCCCGGGACGTGGGCAGATACGCAGTATTTT.

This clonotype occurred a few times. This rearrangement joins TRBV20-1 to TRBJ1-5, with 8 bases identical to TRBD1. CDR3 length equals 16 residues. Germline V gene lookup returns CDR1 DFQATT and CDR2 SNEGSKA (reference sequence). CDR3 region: CRGIRDRLNSNQPQHF. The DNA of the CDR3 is TGCAGGGGAATCCGGGACAGGCTTAATAGCAATCAGCCCCAGCATTTT.

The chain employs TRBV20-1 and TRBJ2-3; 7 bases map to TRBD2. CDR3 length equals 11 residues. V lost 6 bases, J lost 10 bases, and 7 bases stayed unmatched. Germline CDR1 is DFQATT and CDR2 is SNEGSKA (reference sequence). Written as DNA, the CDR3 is TGCAGTGCAACAACTAGCGCAGCGCAGTATTTT. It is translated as CSATTSAAQYF.

CDR3 in DNA: TGTGCCAGCAGTCCGGTAGCGGGACGGACCTCCTACGAGCAGTACTTC. It is translated as CASSPVAGRTSYEQYF. The chain is built from TRBV6-1 and TRBJ2-7; 8 bases map to TRBD2. V lost 5 bases to trimming and J lost 0 bases; unmatched junction nucleotides: 9. This CDR3 has 16 residues. Germline V lookup: CDR1 MNHNS, CDR2 SASEGT.

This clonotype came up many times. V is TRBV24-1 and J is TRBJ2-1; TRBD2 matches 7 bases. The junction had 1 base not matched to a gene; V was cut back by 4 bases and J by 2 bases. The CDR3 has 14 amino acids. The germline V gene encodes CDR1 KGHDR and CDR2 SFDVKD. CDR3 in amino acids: CATSDAGAYNEQFF. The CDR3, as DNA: TGTGCCACCAGTGACGCGGGGGCCTACAATGAGCAGTTCTTC.

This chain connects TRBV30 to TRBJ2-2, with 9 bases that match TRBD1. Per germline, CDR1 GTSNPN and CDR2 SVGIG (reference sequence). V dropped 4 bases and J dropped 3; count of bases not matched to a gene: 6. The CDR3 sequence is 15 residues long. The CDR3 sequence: CAWKSRDRDTGELFF. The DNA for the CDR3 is TGTGCCTGGAAAAGTAGGGACAGGGACACCGGGGAGCTGTTTTTT.

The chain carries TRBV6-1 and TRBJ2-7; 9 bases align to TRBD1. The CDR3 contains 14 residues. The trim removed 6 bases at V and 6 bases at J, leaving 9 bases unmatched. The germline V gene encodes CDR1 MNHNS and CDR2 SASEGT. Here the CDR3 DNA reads TGTGCCAGCAGAGCCGGGACAGGGACGGCCGAGCAGTACTTC. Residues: CASRAGTGTAEQYF.

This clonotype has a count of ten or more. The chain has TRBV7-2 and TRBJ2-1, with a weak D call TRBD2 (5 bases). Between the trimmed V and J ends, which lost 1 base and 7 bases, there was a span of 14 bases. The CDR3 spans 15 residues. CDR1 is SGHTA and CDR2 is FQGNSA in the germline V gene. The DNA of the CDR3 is TGTGCCAGCAGCTTAGTTGGCGGGTTGGGGAATGAGCAGTTCTTC. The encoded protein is CASSLVGGLGNEQFF.

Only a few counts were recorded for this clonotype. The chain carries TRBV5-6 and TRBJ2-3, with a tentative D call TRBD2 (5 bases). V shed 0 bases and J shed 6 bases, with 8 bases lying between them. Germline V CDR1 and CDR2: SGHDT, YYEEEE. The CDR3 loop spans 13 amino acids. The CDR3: CASSLAASDTQYF. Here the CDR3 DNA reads TGTGCCAGCAGCTTGGCGGCTAGCGATACGCAGTATTTT.

CDR3 DNA sequence: TGCGCCAGCAGCAGAAACGGGGGGGACACTGAAGCTTTCTTT. The encoded protein is CASSRNGGDTEAFF. The chain couples TRBV5-1 to TRBJ1-1, with D perhaps TRBD1 (5 bases). The germline CDR1 and CDR2 sequences are SGHRS and YFSETQ. Trimming pared 4 bases from V and 3 bases from J, leaving 13 bases between. The length of the CDR3 is 14 residues. The variable domain in full, completed from reference TRBV5-1 and TRBJ1-1, reads KAGVTQTPRYLIKTRGQQVTLSCSPISGHRSVSWYQQTPGQGLQFLFEYFSETQRNKGNFPGRFSGRQFSNSRSEMNVSTLELGDSALYLCASSRNGGDTEAFFGQGTRLTVV.

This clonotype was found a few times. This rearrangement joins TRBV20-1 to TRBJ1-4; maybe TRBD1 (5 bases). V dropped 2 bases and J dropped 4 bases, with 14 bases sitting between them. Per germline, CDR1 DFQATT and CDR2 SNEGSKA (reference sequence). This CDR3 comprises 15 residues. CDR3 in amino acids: CSARSGSVGNEKLFF. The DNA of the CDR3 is TGCAGTGCTAGATCAGGGAGTGTGGGTAATGAAAAACTGTTTTTT.

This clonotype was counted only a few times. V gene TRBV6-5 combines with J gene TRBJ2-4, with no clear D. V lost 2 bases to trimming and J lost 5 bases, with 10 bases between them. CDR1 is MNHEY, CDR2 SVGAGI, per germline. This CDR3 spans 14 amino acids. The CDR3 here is CASSYLYSQNIQYF. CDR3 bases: TGTGCCAGCAGTTACCTTTATAGCCAAAACATTCAGTACTTC.

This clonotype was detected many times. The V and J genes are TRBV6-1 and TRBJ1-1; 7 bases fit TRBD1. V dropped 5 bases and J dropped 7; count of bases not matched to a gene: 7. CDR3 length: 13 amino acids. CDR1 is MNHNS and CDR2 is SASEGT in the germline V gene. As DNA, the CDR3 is TGTGCCAGCAGTCGAGACAGGGTAGTTGAAGCTTTCTTT. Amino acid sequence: CASSRDRVVEAFF.

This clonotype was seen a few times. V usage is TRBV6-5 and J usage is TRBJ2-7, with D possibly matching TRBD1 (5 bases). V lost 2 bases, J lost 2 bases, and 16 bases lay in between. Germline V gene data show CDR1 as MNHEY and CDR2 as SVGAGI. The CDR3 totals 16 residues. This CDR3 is CASSYTRQTAAYEQYF. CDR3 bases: TGTGCCAGCAGTTACACCCGCCAGACAGCCGCCTACGAGCAGTACTTC.

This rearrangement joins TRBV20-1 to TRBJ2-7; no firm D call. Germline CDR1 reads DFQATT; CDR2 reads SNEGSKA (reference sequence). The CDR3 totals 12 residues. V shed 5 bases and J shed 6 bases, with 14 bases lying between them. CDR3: CSAGRGSGEQYF. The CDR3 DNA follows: TGCAGTGCTGGACGTGGGTCCGGCGAGCAGTACTTC.

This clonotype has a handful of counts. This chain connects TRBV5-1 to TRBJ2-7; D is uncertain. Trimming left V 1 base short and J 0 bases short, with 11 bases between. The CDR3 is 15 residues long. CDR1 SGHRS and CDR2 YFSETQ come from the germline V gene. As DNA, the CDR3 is TGCGCCAGCAGCTTGCTCGCCGTGAGCTCCTACGAGCAGTACTTC. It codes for CASSLLAVSSYEQYF.

The DNA of the CDR3 is TGTGCCAGCCCCCCTGGCGGGCACACCGGGGAGCTGTTTTTT. This sequence encodes CASPPGGHTGELFF. The chain is built from TRBV7-9 and TRBJ2-2; D may be TRBD2 (5 bases). The CDR3 loop spans 14 amino acids. In germline, CDR1 is SEHNR, CDR2 FQNEAQ (reference sequence). V was clipped by 8 bases and J by 3 bases, with 13 bases between them.

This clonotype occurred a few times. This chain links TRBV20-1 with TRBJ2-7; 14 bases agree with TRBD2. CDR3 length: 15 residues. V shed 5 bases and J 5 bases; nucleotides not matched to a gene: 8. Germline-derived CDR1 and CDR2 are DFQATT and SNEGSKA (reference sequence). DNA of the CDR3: TGCAGTGCTTCTCCGGGACTAGCGGGGGTCGACGAGCAGTACTTC. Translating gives CSASPGLAGVDEQYF.

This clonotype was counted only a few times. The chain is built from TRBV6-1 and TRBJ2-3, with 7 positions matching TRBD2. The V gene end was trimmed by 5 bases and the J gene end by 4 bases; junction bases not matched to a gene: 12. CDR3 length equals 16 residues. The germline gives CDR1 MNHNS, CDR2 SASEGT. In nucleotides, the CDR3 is TGTGCCAGCAGTACATTAGGCGGGGGTCGATCAGATACGCAGTATTTT. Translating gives CASSTLGGGRSDTQYF.